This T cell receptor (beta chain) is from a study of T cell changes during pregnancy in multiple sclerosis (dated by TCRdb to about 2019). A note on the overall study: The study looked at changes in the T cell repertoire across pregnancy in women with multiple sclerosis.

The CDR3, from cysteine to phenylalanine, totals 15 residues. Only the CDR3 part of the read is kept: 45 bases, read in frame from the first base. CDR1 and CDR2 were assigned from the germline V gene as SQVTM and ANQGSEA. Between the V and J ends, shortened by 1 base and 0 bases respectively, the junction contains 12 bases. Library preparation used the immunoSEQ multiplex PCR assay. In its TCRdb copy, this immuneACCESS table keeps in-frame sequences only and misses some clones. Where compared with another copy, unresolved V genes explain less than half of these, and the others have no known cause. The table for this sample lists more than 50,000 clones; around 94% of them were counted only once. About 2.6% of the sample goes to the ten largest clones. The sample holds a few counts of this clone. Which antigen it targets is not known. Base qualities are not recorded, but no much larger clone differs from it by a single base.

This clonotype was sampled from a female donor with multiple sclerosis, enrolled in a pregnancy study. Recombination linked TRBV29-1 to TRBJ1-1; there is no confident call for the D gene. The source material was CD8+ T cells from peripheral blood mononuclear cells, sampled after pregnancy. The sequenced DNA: TGCAGCGTTGAAGGATCTAACTTCATGAACACTGAAGCTTTCTTT. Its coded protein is CSVEGSNFMNTEAFF.